The T cell receptor beta chain described here comes from a study of T cell changes during pregnancy in multiple sclerosis. This CDR3 has 15 amino acids. V lost 9 bases to trimming and J lost 6 bases; unmatched junction nucleotides: 13. Per the germline V gene, CDR1 is MNHEY and CDR2 is SVGAGI. Produced via immunoSEQ multiplex PCR; TCRdb's table is partial and in-frame only. The profile covers about 75,000 clones, with 94% appearing a single time and about 0.13% taken by the ten largest. This clonotype was obtained from a female donor with multiple sclerosis, enrolled in a pregnancy study. Source: CD4+ T cells from peripheral blood mononuclear cells, taken after pregnancy. The chain is built from TRBV6-5 and TRBJ1-2; 10 bases match TRBD1. In DNA, the CDR3 is TGTGCCAGTTTCCCTGACAGACAGGGGGCGCATGGCTACACCTTC. This sequence encodes CASFPDRQGAHGYTF.